A single sample is the source of the 31 T cell receptor beta chains below, sequenced in a study of T cell repertoires in cytomegalovirus infection. TCRdb redid the calling of the reads with MiXCR, one entry per CDR3 protein. The sample holds roughly 720,000 distinct CDR3 sequences, approximately 34% seen once. Sample: PBMCs. These receptors all stem from a human donor in good health (CMV status not recorded). Some clones in this sample may be carry-over from other donors' samples.

This clonotype was seen only a few times. The chain is built from TRBV28 and TRBJ1-2; TRBD1 aligns across 9 bases. After removal of 0 bases from V and 8 bases from J, the junction contained 7 bases not matched to a gene. The CDR3 contains 15 residues. Germline V gene lookup returns CDR1 MDHEN and CDR2 SYDVKM. The CDR3 region is CASSLWRTGEEGYTF. The CDR3 coding sequence is TGTGCCAGCAGTTTATGGAGGACAGGGGAGGAAGGCTACACCTTC.

This sequence joins TRBV12-3 or TRBV12-4 and TRBJ2-2, with 10 bases matching TRBD1. The CDR3 loop spans 17 amino acids. Trimming took 6 bases from V and 6 from J; bases not matched to a gene: 13. Here the CDR3 reads CASRVEGTGVIAGELFF. CDR3 sequence (DNA): TGTGCCAGCAGGGTCGAGGGGACAGGGGTCATCGCCGGGGAGCTGTTTTTT.

The chain has TRBV30 and TRBJ1-2, with 8 bases identical to TRBD1. After removal of 3 bases from V and 4 bases from J, the junction contained 7 bases not matched to a gene. The CDR3 covers 14 residues. Germline V gives CDR1 GTSNPN, CDR2 SVGIG (reference sequence). DNA of the CDR3: TGTGCCTGGAGGGCCCAGGGGGCTGGCTATGGCTACACCTTC. It codes for CAWRAQGAGYGYTF. The full variable domain, in which reference TRBV30 and TRBJ1-2 provide the parts outside the CDR3, is SQTIHQWPATLVQPVGSPLSLECTVEGTSNPNLYWYRQAAGRGLQLLFYSVGIGQISSEVPQNLSASRPQDRQFILSSKKLLLSDSGFYLCAWRAQGAGYGYTFGSGTRLTVV.

V and J are TRBV6-5 and TRBJ2-7, with D tentatively TRBD1 or TRBD2 (5 bases each). The CDR3 totals 18 residues. CDR1 MNHEY and CDR2 SVGAGI come from the germline V gene. V gave up 5 bases and J gave up 1 base, with 24 bases separating them. The CDR3 sequence is CASSPRGLSARTSYEQYF. CDR3 bases: TGTGCCAGCAGTCCCCGGGGTCTTAGCGCCCGGACATCCTACGAGCAGTACTTC.

Turning to this clonotype: An end of the junction differs from the germline gene, which may be a read error. CDR3 residues: CARSHRTGPTYEQYF. The CDR3 nucleotides are TGTGCCCGCAGTCATCGGACAGGGCCGACCTACGAGCAGTACTTC. The rearrangement joins TRBV28 to TRBJ2-7; 8 bases are shared with TRBD1. The CDR3 is 15 residues long. In germline, CDR1 is MDHEN, CDR2 SYDVKM.

There are a few counts of this clonotype. V and J are TRBV11-2 and TRBJ2-2; D is unresolved. The V end was cut by 6 bases, the J end by 6 bases, with 20 bases between. Germline lookup yields CDR1 SGHAT and CDR2 FQNNGV. The CDR3 is made up of 16 amino acids. CDR3 bases: TGTGCCAGCAGGCACATACGGGCCCTTGGGCCCGGGGAGCTGTTTTTT. This codes for CASRHIRALGPGELFF.

The rearrangement uses TRBV15 and TRBJ1-1; 7 nucleotides line up with TRBD1. After removal of 1 base from V and 5 bases from J, the junction contained 7 bases not matched to a gene. The CDR3 extends over 15 amino acids. Germline loops: CDR1 LNHNV, CDR2 YYDKDF (reference sequence). Here the CDR3 DNA reads TGTGCCACCAGCAGAGTAGGGGGCGGCTGGACTGAAGCTTTCTTT. As protein: CATSRVGGGWTEAFF.

This clonotype showed up just a few times. Written as DNA, the CDR3 is TGTGCCAGCAGCGGGGGACTAGCGGGAGAGGAGACCCAGTACTTC. Protein sequence: CASSGGLAGEETQYF. The J gene is TRBJ2-5, the V gene TRBV12-3 or TRBV12-4; 14 positions agree with TRBD2. V was pared by 6 bases and J by 5 bases, with 5 bases of the junction left unmatched. There are 15 residues in the CDR3.

CDR3 protein: CASSLVLGVDSPLHF. CDR3 coding DNA: TGTGCCAGCAGTTTAGTTTTAGGGGTGGATTCACCCCTCCACTTT. This rearrangement joins TRBV12-3 or TRBV12-4 to TRBJ1-6, with D perhaps TRBD1 (5 bases). The CDR3 spans 15 residues. V lost 1 base, J lost 8 bases, and 12 bases lay in between.

The V and J genes are TRBV7-9 and TRBJ2-5; D may be TRBD2 (6 bases). The CDR3 sequence is 13 residues long. V was shortened by 8 bases and J by 8 bases, with 18 bases between the two germline ends. The V gene's germline CDR1 is SEHNR and CDR2 FQNEAQ (reference sequence). The CDR3 protein is CASGLSGLGTQYF. In DNA, the CDR3 is TGTGCCAGCGGCCTTAGCGGTTTGGGCACCCAGTACTTC.

This clonotype was seen ten or more times. The V and J genes are TRBV7-6 and TRBJ1-4; the D gene is possibly TRBD1 (6 bases). The V gene's germline CDR1 is SGHVS and CDR2 FNYEAQ. The CDR3 loop spans 14 amino acids. The ends were cut back, 0 bases at V and 8 bases at J, with 10 bases in the middle. CDR3 DNA: TGTGCCAGCAGCTTAGCACAGGGCGACGAAAAACTGTTTTTT. The encoded protein is CASSLAQGDEKLFF.

With regard to this clonotype: Its ends do not fully match the called genes, so a read error is possible. The chain couples TRBV28 to TRBJ1-5, with D maybe TRBD1 (5 bases). CDR3 length: 14 amino acids. Germline lookup yields CDR1 MDHEN and CDR2 SYDVKM. In DNA, the CDR3 is TGTGCCAGCAGTCTTCCGGGGCTAAATCAGCCCCCGCATTTT. Protein: CASSLPGLNQPPHF. Based on the CDR3 plus reference TRBV28 and TRBJ1-5, the full variable domain is DVKVTQSSRYLVKRTGEKVFLECVQDMDHENMFWYRQDPGLGLRLIYFSYDVKMKEKGDIPEGYSVSREKKERFSLILESASTNQTSMYLCASSLPGLNQPPHFGDGTRLSIL.

This clonotype was observed a few times. The V gene is TRBV12-3 or TRBV12-4, the J gene TRBJ1-4; maybe TRBD1 (5 bases). The CDR3 spans 14 residues. V dropped 7 bases and J dropped 8 bases, with 17 bases sitting between them. The CDR3 sequence is CASTGGGEKEKLFF. In nucleotides, the CDR3 is TGTGCCAGCACGGGCGGGGGTGAGAAGGAAAAACTGTTTTTT.

The chain recombines TRBV12-3 or TRBV12-4 with TRBJ2-5; no reliable D call. This CDR3 spans 16 amino acids. V lost 3 bases and J 1 base, leaving 15 bases between the germline ends. The CDR3 bases are TGTGCCAGCAGTTTGGGGAATCCCCAGTCCCAAGAGACCCAGTACTTC. It codes for CASSLGNPQSQETQYF.

This clonotype was seen a handful of times. This sequence joins TRBV19 and TRBJ2-3, with 7 bases matching TRBD1. V dropped 5 bases and J dropped 6; count of bases not matched to a gene: 11. Looked up from germline, CDR1 is LNHDA and CDR2 is SQIVND (reference sequence). This CDR3 contains 15 residues. CDR3 sequence: CASSDDRDEVDTQYF. Written as DNA, the CDR3 is TGTGCCAGTAGTGACGACAGGGACGAGGTGGATACGCAGTATTTT.

The chain is built from TRBV6-6 and TRBJ2-7; the D gene is possibly TRBD2 (6 bases). Germline CDR1 reads MNHNY; CDR2 reads SVGAGI (reference sequence). V was trimmed by 6 bases and J by 2 bases, leaving 11 bases between them. The CDR3 contains 13 residues. This CDR3 is CASSQEGTYEQYF. The CDR3 DNA reads as TGTGCCAGCAGCCAGGAGGGGACCTACGAGCAGTACTTC.

V and J are TRBV6-2 or TRBV6-3 and TRBJ2-7; TRBD2 matches 7 bases. The V segment lost 5 bases and the J segment 4 bases; nucleotides outside the gene matches: 17. CDR3 length: 17 amino acids. Per germline, CDR1 MNHEY and CDR2 SVGEGT. CDR3 sequence reads: CASSTETAGVSKYEQYF. CDR3 DNA sequence: TGTGCCAGCAGTACCGAGACGGCGGGAGTCTCCAAGTACGAGCAGTACTTC.

J is TRBJ2-5 and V is TRBV10-3, with D tentatively TRBD1 (6 bases). Trimming pared 10 bases from V and 3 bases from J, leaving 12 bases between. CDR3 length equals 12 residues. The germline gives CDR1 ENHRY, CDR2 SYGVKD. The chain's CDR3 is CATSDSKETQYF. Here the CDR3 DNA reads TGTGCCACCTCGGACAGTAAAGAGACCCAGTACTTC.

Notes on this clonotype: The junction shows a germline mismatch at one end, possibly a read error. The chain links TRBV6-1 to TRBJ2-7; perhaps TRBD2 as D (5 bases). The CDR3 is made up of 15 amino acids. Germline CDR1 is MNHNS and CDR2 is SASEGT. The CDR3 nucleotides read TGTGCCAGCATTGAAGGAGAGGACTTGGTCGGCGAGCAGTACTTC. It codes for CASIEGEDLVGEQYF.

This clonotype was counted only a few times. The chain combines TRBV4-2 with TRBJ1-2, with 8 bases lining up with TRBD1. Trimming cost V 4 bases and J 6 bases; bases outside gene matches: 4. Germline CDR1 and CDR2: LGHNA and YNFKEQ. CDR3 length equals 13 residues. CDR3 sequence: CASSLTGEDGYTF. As DNA, the CDR3 is TGTGCCAGCAGCCTGACAGGGGAAGATGGCTACACCTTC.

The chain employs TRBV7-8 and TRBJ1-5, with D uncertain. The CDR3 extends over 15 amino acids. V shed 1 base and J shed 3 bases, with 10 bases lying between them. Germline V gives CDR1 SGHVS, CDR2 FQNEAQ. The CDR3 sequence is CASSLDSQANQPQHF. Here the CDR3 DNA reads TGTGCCAGCAGCTTAGACAGTCAAGCCAATCAGCCCCAGCATTTT.

V usage is TRBV7-2 and J usage is TRBJ2-7; D unresolved. This CDR3 comprises 14 residues. Germline V lookup: CDR1 SGHTA, CDR2 FQGNSA. V lost 1 base and J 4 bases, leaving 11 bases between the germline ends. The DNA for the CDR3 is TGTGCCAGCAGCTTAGAGTTTGCCGGGTACGAGCAGTACTTC. This encodes CASSLEFAGYEQYF.

This clonotype has only a few counts. The J gene is TRBJ2-6, the V gene TRBV10-3, with 9 bases lining up with TRBD1. After removal of 9 bases from V and 0 bases from J, the junction contained 9 bases not matched to a gene. CDR3 length: 17 amino acids. CDR1 ENHRY and CDR2 SYGVKD come from the germline V gene. The CDR3 protein is CAIKTGGDVSGANVLTF. CDR3 bases: TGTGCCATTAAGACAGGGGGAGACGTCTCTGGGGCCAACGTCCTGACTTTC.

This clonotype was seen a few times. CDR3 coding DNA: TGCAGTGCTAGGCCTCGAGCCAGGGGGGGCACAGATACGCAGTATTTT. It encodes CSARPRARGGTDTQYF. The chain uses TRBV20-1 and TRBJ2-3; D may be TRBD1 (7 bases). The germline V gene encodes CDR1 DFQATT and CDR2 SNEGSKA (reference sequence). Between the trimmed V and J ends, which lost 3 bases and 1 base, there was a span of 17 bases. The CDR3 covers 16 residues.

J is TRBJ2-7 and V is TRBV7-2; no definite D call. The CDR3 spans 16 residues. Trimming shortened V by 11 bases and J by 3 bases, and 26 bases separated the two germline ends. Looked up from germline, CDR1 is SGHTA and CDR2 is FQGNSA. In DNA, the CDR3 is TGTGCCTTCAGCTTAGTTTGGTCGGTATTCGGCTACGAGCAGTACTTC. Its translation is CAFSLVWSVFGYEQYF.

This clonotype was counted many times. V gene TRBV7-2 combines with J gene TRBJ1-1; TRBD1 matches at 7 bases. V lost 5 bases and J lost 4; bases outside the gene matches: 13. Germline-derived CDR1 and CDR2 are SGHTA and FQGNSA. The CDR3 is 16 amino acids. The CDR3 is CASSPRSGGRITEAFF. The DNA of the CDR3 is TGTGCCAGCAGCCCCCGTTCAGGGGGAAGGATCACTGAAGCTTTCTTT.

The genes are TRBV6-1 and TRBJ2-7; 7 bases map to TRBD1. Germline-derived CDR1 and CDR2 are MNHNS and SASEGT. This CDR3 is 14 amino acids long. J lost 3 bases, V lost 0 bases, and 2 bases had no gene match. CDR3 in amino acids: CASSEAGTVYEQYF. In DNA, the CDR3 is TGTGCCAGCAGTGAAGCTGGGACAGTCTACGAGCAGTACTTC.

CDR3 sequence reads: CASSYSPSAGELFF. CDR3 in DNA: TGTGCCAGCAGTTATAGTCCCTCGGCTGGGGAGCTGTTTTTT. The chain is built from TRBV6-2 or TRBV6-3 and TRBJ2-2; no reliable D call. This CDR3 has 14 amino acids. V was shortened by 3 bases and J by 8 bases, with 13 bases between the two germline ends. Germline V CDR1 and CDR2: MNHEY, SVGEGT.

In this sample, this clonotype turned up many times. This sequence joins TRBV7-8 and TRBJ1-6; the D gene is possibly TRBD1 (6 bases). Looked up from germline, CDR1 is SGHVS and CDR2 is FQNEAQ. The CDR3 has 16 amino acids. Trimming left V 0 bases short and J 10 bases short, with 16 bases between. The CDR3 nucleotides read TGTGCCAGCAGCTTAGCCGTCCTAGGGGGTCGCTCACCCCTCCACTTT. Translation: CASSLAVLGGRSPLHF. The whole variable domain, remainder taken from reference TRBV7-8 and TRBJ1-6, is GAGVSQSPRYKVAKRGQDVALRCDPISGHVSLFWYQQALGQGPEFLTYFQNEAQLDKSGLPSDRFFAERPEGSVSTLKIQRTQQEDSAVYLCASSLAVLGGRSPLHFGNGTRLTVT.

The chain links TRBV6-1 to TRBJ2-5; the D gene could be TRBD1 or TRBD2 (5 bases each). CDR3 length equals 16 residues. V was trimmed by 10 bases and J by 1 base, leaving 22 bases between them. Germline assignment: CDR1 MNHNS and CDR2 SASEGT. The CDR3 bases are TGTGCCACCTACGACAGCGGCCGATCCGTCCAAGAGACCCAGTACTTC. This gives the protein CATYDSGRSVQETQYF.

The J gene is TRBJ2-1, the V gene TRBV12-3 or TRBV12-4; D remains ambiguous. The length of the CDR3 is 11 residues. Trimming left V 5 bases short and J 8 bases short, with 7 bases between. The CDR3 DNA sequence: TGTGCCAGCAGTCAGACCCATGAGCAGTTCTTC. Residues: CASSQTHEQFF.